Presented here are 2 T cell receptor beta chains from one specimen sequenced in a study of blood T cell repertoires in COVID-19. Data came from immunoSEQ multiplex PCR; TCRdb stores just in-frame clones and leaves some out. The repertoire holds about 480,000 clones, with around 89% as singletons. Sequencing was done on a sample of peripheral blood. Receptor source: a woman in her 30s with acute or convalescent COVID-19.

This clone was observed a handful of times. The chain employs TRBV5-4 and TRBJ1-1; D not resolved. CDR3 length equals 16 residues. CDR1 SGHNT and CDR2 YYREEE come from the germline V gene (reference sequence). Trimming cost V 4 bases and J 0 bases, with 16 bases left between them. CDR3 in DNA: TGTGCCAGCAGCCCGACGGGTCTACTTATGAACACTGAAGCTTTCTTT. It yields the protein CASSPTGLLMNTEAFF.

This clone was detected only once. The sample has other DNA sequences that encode this CDR3 too. V gene TRBV7-6 combines with J gene TRBJ2-1; 8 bases line up with TRBD2. The CDR3 sequence is 16 residues long. With 5 bases clipped from V and 3 bases from J, the junction kept 9 bases outside the gene matches. Germline CDR1 is SGHVS and CDR2 is FNYEAQ. The CDR3 spells CASSPNSGGLYNEQFF. CDR3 DNA sequence: TGTGCCAGCAGCCCAAACAGCGGGGGTCTCTACAATGAGCAGTTCTTC.